The clone carrying this TCR beta chain was observed a few times. The data were produced by immunoSEQ multiplex PCR, yet TCRdb's version contains in-frame clones alone and is incomplete. This repertoire lists around 25,000 clones without singletons; roughly 7% sits in the top ten. This sample is part of a study of T cells after posttransplantation cyclophosphamide. The CDR3 contains 17 residues. V shed 1 base and J shed 2 bases, with 16 bases lying between them. In germline, CDR1 is KGHSH, CDR2 LQKENI. This chain joins TRBV18 and TRBJ2-3, with D possibly being TRBD2 (5 bases). The receptor's source is a woman aged 55-69 years in good health, CMV-negative, and a related stem cell transplant donor. Sequences were obtained from PBMCs. This CDR3 reads CASSPRWSGGNTDTQYF. In nucleotides, the CDR3 is TGTGCCAGCTCACCACGATGGAGCGGTGGAAACACAGATACGCAGTATTTT.